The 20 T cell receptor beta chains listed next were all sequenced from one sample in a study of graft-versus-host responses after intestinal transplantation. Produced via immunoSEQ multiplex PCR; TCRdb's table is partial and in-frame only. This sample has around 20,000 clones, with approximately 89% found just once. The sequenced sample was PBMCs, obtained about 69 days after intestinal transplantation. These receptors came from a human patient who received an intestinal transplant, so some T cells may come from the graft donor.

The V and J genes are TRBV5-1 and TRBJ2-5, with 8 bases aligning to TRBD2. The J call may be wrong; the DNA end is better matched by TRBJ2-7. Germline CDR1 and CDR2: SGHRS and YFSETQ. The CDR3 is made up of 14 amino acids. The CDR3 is CASSGGSGDYEQYF. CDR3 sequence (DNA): TGCGCCAGCAGCGGAGGTAGCGGGGACTACGAGCAGTACTTC.

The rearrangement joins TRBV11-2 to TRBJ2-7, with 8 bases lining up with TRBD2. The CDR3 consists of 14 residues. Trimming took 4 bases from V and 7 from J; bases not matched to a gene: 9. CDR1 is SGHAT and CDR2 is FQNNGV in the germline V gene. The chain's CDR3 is CASSWSGGPREQYF. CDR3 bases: TGTGCCAGCAGCTGGAGCGGGGGCCCCCGGGAGCAGTACTTC.

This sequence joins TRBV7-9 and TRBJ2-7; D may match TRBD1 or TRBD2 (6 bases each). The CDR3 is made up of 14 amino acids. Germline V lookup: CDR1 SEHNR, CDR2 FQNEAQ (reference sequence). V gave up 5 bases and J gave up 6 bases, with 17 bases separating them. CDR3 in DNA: TGTGCCAGCAGCGCACAAACCGGGGGCAGCGAGCAGTACTTC. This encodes CASSAQTGGSEQYF.

CDR3 bases: TGCGCCAGCAGCTTGGAACGGCTTAGCACAGATACGCAGTATTTT. Translating gives CASSLERLSTDTQYF. The chain recombines TRBV5-1 with TRBJ2-3; D is unclear. With 0 bases removed from V and 0 bases from J, the gap between germline ends came to 8 bases. CDR3 length: 15 amino acids. Germline CDR1 is SGHRS and CDR2 is YFSETQ.

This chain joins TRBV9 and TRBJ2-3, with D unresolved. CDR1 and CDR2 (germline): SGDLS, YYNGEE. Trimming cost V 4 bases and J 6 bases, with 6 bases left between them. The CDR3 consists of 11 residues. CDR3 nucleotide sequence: TGTGCCAGCAGCCCCGGGGATACGCAGTATTTT. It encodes CASSPGDTQYF.

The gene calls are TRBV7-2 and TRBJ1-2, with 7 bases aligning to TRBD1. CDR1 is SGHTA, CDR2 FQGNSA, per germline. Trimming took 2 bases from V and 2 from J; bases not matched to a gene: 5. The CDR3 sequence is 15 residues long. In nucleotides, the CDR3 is TGTGCCAGCAGCTTATTAGGGGGCTACAACTATGGCTACACCTTC. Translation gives CASSLLGGYNYGYTF.

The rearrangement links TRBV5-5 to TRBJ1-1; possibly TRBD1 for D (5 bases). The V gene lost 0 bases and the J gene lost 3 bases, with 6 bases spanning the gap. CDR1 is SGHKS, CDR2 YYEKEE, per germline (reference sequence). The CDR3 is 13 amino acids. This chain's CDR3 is CASSLAGYTEAFF. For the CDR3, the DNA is TGTGCCAGCAGCTTGGCAGGGTACACTGAAGCTTTCTTT.

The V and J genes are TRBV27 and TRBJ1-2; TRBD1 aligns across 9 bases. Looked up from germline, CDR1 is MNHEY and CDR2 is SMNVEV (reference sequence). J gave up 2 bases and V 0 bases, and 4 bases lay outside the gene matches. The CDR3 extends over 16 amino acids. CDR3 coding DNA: TGTGCCAGCAGTTTATCCCCCGGACAGGGGAACTATGGCTACACCTTC. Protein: CASSLSPGQGNYGYTF.

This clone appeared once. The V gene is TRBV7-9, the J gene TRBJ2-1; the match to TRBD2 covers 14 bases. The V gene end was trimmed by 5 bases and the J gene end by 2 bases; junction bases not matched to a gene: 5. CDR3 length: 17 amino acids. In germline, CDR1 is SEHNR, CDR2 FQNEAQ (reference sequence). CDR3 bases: TGTGCCAGCAGCCAGACTAGCGGGGGGGTCCCCTACAATGAGCAGTTCTTC. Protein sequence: CASSQTSGGVPYNEQFF.

The CDR3 here is CASSSPGQGTGELFF. In nucleotides, the CDR3 is TGTGCCAGCAGCTCCCCGGGACAGGGGACCGGGGAGCTGTTTTTT. The chain joins TRBV11-2 to TRBJ2-2, with 10 bases that match TRBD1. Germline CDR1 SGHAT, CDR2 FQNNGV. The CDR3 extends over 15 amino acids. V trimming: 4 bases; J trimming: 5 bases; junction bases outside the gene matches: 4.

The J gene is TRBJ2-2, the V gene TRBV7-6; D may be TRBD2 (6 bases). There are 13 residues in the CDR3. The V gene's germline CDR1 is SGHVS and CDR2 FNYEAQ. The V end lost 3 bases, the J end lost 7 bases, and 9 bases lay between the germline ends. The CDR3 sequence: CASSFGGGGELFF. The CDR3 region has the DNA TGTGCCAGCAGCTTCGGGGGAGGCGGGGAGCTGTTTTTT.

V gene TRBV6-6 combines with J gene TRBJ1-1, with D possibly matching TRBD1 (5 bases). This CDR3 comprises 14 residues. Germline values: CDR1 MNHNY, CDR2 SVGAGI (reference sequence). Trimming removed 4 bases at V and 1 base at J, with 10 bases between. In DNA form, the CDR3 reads TGTGCCAGCAGTTCTCCGACAGAGAACACTGAAGCTTTCTTT. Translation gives CASSSPTENTEAFF.

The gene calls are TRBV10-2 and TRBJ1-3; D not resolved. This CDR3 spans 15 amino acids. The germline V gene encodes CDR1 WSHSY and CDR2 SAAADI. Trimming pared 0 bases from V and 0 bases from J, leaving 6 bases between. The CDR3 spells CASSESPGSGNTIYF. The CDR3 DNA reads TGCGCCAGCAGTGAGTCGCCAGGCTCTGGAAACACCATATATTTT.

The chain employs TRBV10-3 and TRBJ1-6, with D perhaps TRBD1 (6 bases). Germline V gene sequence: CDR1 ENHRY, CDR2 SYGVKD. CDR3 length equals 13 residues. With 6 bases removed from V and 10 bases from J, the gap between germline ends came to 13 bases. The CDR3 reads CAISTGIWSPLHF. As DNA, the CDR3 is TGTGCCATCAGCACAGGGATCTGGTCACCCCTCCACTTT.

The CDR3 sequence: CASSDRADTQYF. CDR3 nucleotide sequence: TGTGCCAGCAGTGACAGAGCAGATACGCAGTATTTT. The chain recombines TRBV27 with TRBJ2-3; TRBD1 is a possible D gene (5 bases). The CDR3 is made up of 12 amino acids. Germline V gene lookup returns CDR1 MNHEY and CDR2 SMNVEV (reference sequence). V lost 5 bases, J lost 4 bases, and 7 bases lay in between.

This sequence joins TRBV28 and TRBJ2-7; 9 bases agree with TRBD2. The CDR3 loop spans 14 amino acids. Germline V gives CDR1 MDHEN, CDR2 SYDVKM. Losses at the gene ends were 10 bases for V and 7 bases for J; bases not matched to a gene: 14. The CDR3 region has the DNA TGTGCCACCGAAGGGGGACTAGCACGAGGGGAGCAGTACTTC. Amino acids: CATEGGLARGEQYF.

This chain's CDR3 is CASSPNGAEQFF. The CDR3 DNA follows: TGTGCCAGCTCACCCAACGGGGCAGAGCAGTTCTTC. The J gene is TRBJ2-1, the V gene TRBV18; TRBD1 or TRBD2 may be the D gene (5 bases each). The germline V gene encodes CDR1 KGHSH and CDR2 LQKENI. V was trimmed by 3 bases and J by 10 bases, leaving 10 bases between them. This CDR3 is 12 amino acids long.

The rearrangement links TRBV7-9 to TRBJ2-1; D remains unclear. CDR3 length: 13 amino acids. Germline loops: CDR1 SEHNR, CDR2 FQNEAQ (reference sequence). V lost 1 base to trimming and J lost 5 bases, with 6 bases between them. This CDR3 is CASSLEPHNEQFF. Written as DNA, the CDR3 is TGTGCCAGCAGCTTAGAACCACACAATGAGCAGTTCTTC.

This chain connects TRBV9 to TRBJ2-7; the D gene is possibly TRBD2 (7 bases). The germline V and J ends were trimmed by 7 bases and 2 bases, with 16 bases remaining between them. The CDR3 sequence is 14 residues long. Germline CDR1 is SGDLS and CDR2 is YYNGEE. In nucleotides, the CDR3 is TGTGCCAGCGGGCGGGGGCCATCCCCCTACGAGCAGTACTTC. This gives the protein CASGRGPSPYEQYF. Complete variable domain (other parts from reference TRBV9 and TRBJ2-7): DSGVTQTPKHLITATGQRVTLRCSPRSGDLSVYWYQQSLDQGLQFLIQYYNGEERAKGNILERFSAQQFPDLHSELNLSSLELGDSALYFCASGRGPSPYEQYFGPGTRLTVT.

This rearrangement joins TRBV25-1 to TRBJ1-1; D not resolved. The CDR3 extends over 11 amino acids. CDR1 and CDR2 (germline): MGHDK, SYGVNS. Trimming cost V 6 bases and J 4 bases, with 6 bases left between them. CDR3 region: CASRRTTEAFF. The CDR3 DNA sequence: TGTGCCAGCAGGCGGACCACTGAAGCTTTCTTT.